Below are 9 T cell receptor beta chains sequenced from a single sample in a study of OX40 agonist ivuxolimab in advanced cancers. Sequencing was performed with immunoSEQ multiplex PCR; in TCRdb, only in-frame clones are kept and a portion is missing. The sample lists approximately 56,000 clones, about nine tenths occurring once. This specimen was CD4+ or CD8+ T cells sorted from blood, taken in a trial of the OX40 agonist ivuxolimab. The receptors shown here come from an adult with an advanced solid tumor such as melanoma, head and neck, liver or kidney cancer.

The chain combines TRBV5-6 with TRBJ1-5, with D possibly matching TRBD1 (6 bases). Germline CDR1 and CDR2: SGHDT and YYEEEE. This CDR3 has 14 amino acids. V shed 6 bases and J shed 6 bases, with 16 bases lying between them. The CDR3 here is CASTEMGAGQPQHF. Here the CDR3 DNA reads TGTGCCAGCACCGAAATGGGGGCGGGTCAGCCCCAGCATTTT. Filled out from reference TRBV5-6 and TRBJ1-5, the complete variable domain reads DAGVTQSPTHLIKTRGQQVTLRCSPKSGHDTVSWYQQALGQGPQFIFQYYEEEERQRGNFPDRFSGHQFPNYSSELNVNALLLGDSALYLCASTEMGAGQPQHFGDGTRLSIL.

The chain carries TRBV6-5 and TRBJ1-2; the D is unclear. The germline V gene encodes CDR1 MNHEY and CDR2 SVGAGI. The CDR3 length is 11 residues. V was pared by 10 bases and J by 7 bases, with 13 bases between. In DNA form, the CDR3 reads TGTGCCATCATGAATGGTGCTGGCTACACCTTC. This encodes CAIMNGAGYTF.

This chain uses TRBV19 with TRBJ1-4; 9 bases are shared with TRBD1. The J segment lost 4 bases and the V segment lost 5 bases, leaving 8 bases of the junction unmatched. This CDR3 is 16 amino acids long. The V gene's germline CDR1 is LNHDA and CDR2 SQIVND (reference sequence). The DNA of the CDR3 is TGTGCCAGTAGTTTCACGGACAGGGGAGGTAATGAAAAACTGTTTTTT. As protein: CASSFTDRGGNEKLFF.

The rearrangement links TRBV27 to TRBJ1-5; 7 nucleotides line up with TRBD1. The CDR3 spans 14 residues. The V gene's germline CDR1 is MNHEY and CDR2 SMNVEV (reference sequence). V lost 10 bases to trimming and J lost 0 bases; unmatched junction nucleotides: 6. The CDR3 is CATGRGVSNQPQHF. The CDR3 region has the DNA TGTGCCACCGGCAGGGGGGTTAGCAATCAGCCCCAGCATTTT.

The V call is TRBV19, the J call TRBJ1-1, with 11 bases matching TRBD1. The CDR3 contains 15 residues. The junction had 8 bases not matched to a gene; V was cut back by 8 bases and J by 3 bases. Germline CDR1 is LNHDA and CDR2 is SQIVND (reference sequence). CDR3 sequence reads: CASGGQGEKDTEAFF. CDR3 sequence (DNA): TGTGCCAGTGGGGGACAGGGGGAGAAGGACACTGAAGCTTTCTTT.

The chain carries TRBV27 and TRBJ2-2; 8 bases map to TRBD1. The junction had 7 bases not matched to a gene; V was cut back by 6 bases and J by 4 bases. The CDR3 loop spans 15 amino acids. From germline, CDR1 is MNHEY and CDR2 SMNVEV (reference sequence). The CDR3 loop reads CASREVGQATGELFF. As DNA, the CDR3 is TGTGCCAGCAGGGAGGTGGGACAGGCCACCGGGGAGCTGTTTTTT.

J is TRBJ1-5 and V is TRBV30; perhaps TRBD1 as D (5 bases). The CDR3 has 14 amino acids. From germline, CDR1 is GTSNPN and CDR2 SVGIG (reference sequence). Trimming pared 4 bases from V and 4 bases from J, leaving 14 bases between. In DNA form, the CDR3 reads TGTGCCTGGAACCCCGGGACTGAGAATCAGCCCCAGCATTTT. This encodes CAWNPGTENQPQHF.

The chain links TRBV4-1 to TRBJ2-7; maybe TRBD1 (6 bases). The CDR3 length is 14 residues. V was pared by 3 bases and J by 0 bases, with 9 bases between. From germline, CDR1 is MGHRA and CDR2 YSYEKL. The DNA of the CDR3 is TGCGCCAGCAGCCAGATGGACAGCTCCTACGAGCAGTACTTC. Translating gives CASSQMDSSYEQYF.

The chain has TRBV7-6 and TRBJ1-4; D is possibly TRBD1 (6 bases). Germline lookup yields CDR1 SGHVS and CDR2 FNYEAQ. CDR3 length equals 15 residues. The ends were cut back, 5 bases at V and 4 bases at J, with 14 bases in the middle. The CDR3 DNA reads as TGTGCCAGCAGCCTCACGGACAGCCATAATGAAAAACTGTTTTTT. Its protein product is CASSLTDSHNEKLFF.